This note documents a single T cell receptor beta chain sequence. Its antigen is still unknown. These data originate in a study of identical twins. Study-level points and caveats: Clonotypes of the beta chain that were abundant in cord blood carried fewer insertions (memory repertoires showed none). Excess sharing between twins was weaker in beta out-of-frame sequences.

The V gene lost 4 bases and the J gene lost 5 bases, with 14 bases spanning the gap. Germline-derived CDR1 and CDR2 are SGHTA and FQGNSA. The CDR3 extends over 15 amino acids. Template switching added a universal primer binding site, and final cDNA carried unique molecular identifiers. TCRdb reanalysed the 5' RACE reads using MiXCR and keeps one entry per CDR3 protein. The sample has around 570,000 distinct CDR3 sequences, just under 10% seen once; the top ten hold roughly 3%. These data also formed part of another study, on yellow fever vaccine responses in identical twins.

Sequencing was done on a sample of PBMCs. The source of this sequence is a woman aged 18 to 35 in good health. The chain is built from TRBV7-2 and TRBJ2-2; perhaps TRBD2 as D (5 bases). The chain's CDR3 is CASSSLVRSTGELFF. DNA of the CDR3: TGTGCCAGCAGCTCACTAGTCCGTAGTACCGGGGAGCTGTTTTTT.